These 6 T cell receptor beta chains came from one sample sequenced in a study of shared clonotypes between healthy human individuals. Generated by immunoSEQ multiplex PCR, the TCRdb table keeps only in-frame clones and is missing some. The table shows some 2,000,000 clones, with more than 90% occurring only once. Sequenced input: naive CD4+ T cells sorted from blood. The sample's subset: CD45RA+ positively selected. These receptor sequences come from a man younger than 35 in good health.

This clone was recorded only once. V is TRBV19 and J is TRBJ1-2; TRBD1 matches 9 bases. J gave up 11 bases and V 5 bases, and 12 bases lay outside the gene matches. This CDR3 region has 14 residues. Germline loops: CDR1 LNHDA, CDR2 SQIVND (reference sequence). CDR3 loop: CASSPPDRGVGYTF. CDR3 nucleotide sequence: TGTGCCAGTAGTCCCCCGGACAGGGGCGTTGGTTACACCTTC.

The chain is built from TRBV6-1 and TRBJ1-4; the D is unclear. This CDR3 region has 14 residues. The germline V gene encodes CDR1 MNHNS and CDR2 SASEGT. V lost 2 bases, J lost 3 bases, and 7 bases lay in between. This chain's CDR3 is CASSENKANEKLFF. Here the CDR3 DNA reads TGTGCCAGCAGTGAAAACAAGGCTAATGAAAAACTGTTTTTT.

The chain employs TRBV5-1 and TRBJ1-2; TRBD1 aligns across 11 bases. CDR1 and CDR2 (germline): SGHRS, YFSETQ. This CDR3 is built from 14 residues. The ends lost 4 bases at V and 6 bases at J; junction bases unmatched: 5. CDR3 loop: CASSGGQGADGYTF. CDR3 nucleotides: TGCGCCAGCAGCGGTGGACAGGGGGCGGATGGCTACACCTTC.

V and J are TRBV10-3 and TRBJ1-2, with 9 bases identical to TRBD1. This CDR3 comprises 14 residues. With 2 bases clipped from V and 14 bases from J, the junction kept 12 bases outside the gene matches. Germline assignment: CDR1 ENHRY and CDR2 SYGVKD. CDR3 coding DNA: TGTGCCATCAGTGAGCCTACCGGGACAGGGCCCGGGACCTTC. It yields the protein CAISEPTGTGPGTF.

This chain uses TRBV27 with TRBJ2-7, with 11 bases fitting TRBD2. Germline V gene lookup returns CDR1 MNHEY and CDR2 SMNVEV (reference sequence). The junction had 21 bases not matched to a gene; V was cut back by 3 bases and J by 2 bases. CDR3 length equals 21 residues. In nucleotides, the CDR3 is TGTGCCAGCAGTTTGGGGGCAGGGAGAGCCCACACTAGCGGGAGTCCCTACGAGCAGTACTTC. Its protein product is CASSLGAGRAHTSGSPYEQYF.

Turning to this clone: The identical CDR3 is also encoded by other nucleotide sequences in the sample. The chain links TRBV29-1 to TRBJ1-1; D is uncertain. CDR3 length: 13 residues. V was clipped by 1 base and J by 0 bases, with 6 bases between them. Germline V CDR1 and CDR2: SQVTM, ANQGSEA. The CDR3 protein is CSVEGSLNTEAFF. CDR3 DNA: TGCAGCGTTGAAGGGTCCCTGAACACTGAAGCTTTCTTT.